The TCR beta chain under discussion was sequenced for a study of CD8 T cells in ankylosing spondylitis. Construction of TCR beta libraries was performed using quantitative 5'-RACE with molecular barcodes. TCRdb used MiXCR to reprocess the 5' RACE reads, holding one entry per CDR3 protein. Here the sample spans hundreds of thousands of distinct CDR3 sequences, 17% being singletons. Concerning this clonotype: What it recognizes is unknown.

Overall study findings and caveats: Blood from ankylosing spondylitis patients appeared to carry a characteristic roughly eight-variant TCR beta motif. Disease-linked clones bore a CD8+ phenotype, appearing relatively rarely in peripheral blood. Clones linked to disease were reported to show significant enrichment in matched ankylosing spondylitis synovial fluid. Before this, some motif variants had been reported in reactive arthritis synovial fluid and blood.

Germline assignment: CDR1 SEHNR and CDR2 FQNEAQ (reference sequence). V lost 4 bases, J lost 3 bases, and 9 bases lay in between. The CDR3 loop spans 13 amino acids. The J gene is TRBJ1-1, the V gene TRBV7-9; TRBD1 is a possible D gene (5 bases). The clonotype originates from a male donor with ankylosing spondylitis. Sequencing input: blood, either unsorted or a sorted T cell fraction (not recorded which). CDR3: CASSSGTYTEAFF. CDR3 sequence (DNA): TGTGCCAGCAGCTCCGGGACTTACACTGAAGCTTTCTTT.